This T cell receptor (beta chain) was found in a study of blood T cell repertoires in COVID-19. Study-wide background: T cells, B-cell-depleted T cells, or PBMCs supplied cDNA or gDNA.

CDR1 is LNHDA, CDR2 SQIVND, per germline (reference sequence). CDR3 length: 13 amino acids. V lost 6 bases, J lost 4 bases, and 12 bases lay in between. Method: immunoSEQ multiplex PCR; TCRdb's copy keeps in-frame clones and lacks some. The sample shows more than 140,000 clones, around 84% of them seen only once. The chain links TRBV19 to TRBJ1-1; TRBD1 might be the D (6 bases). Sample: peripheral blood. The clonotype originates from a woman in her forties or fifties in a cohort sampled during active or convalescent COVID-19. CDR3 DNA sequence: TGTGCCAGTAGAGAAGGGGGGGCCACTGAAGCTTTCTTT. Residues: CASREGGATEAFF.